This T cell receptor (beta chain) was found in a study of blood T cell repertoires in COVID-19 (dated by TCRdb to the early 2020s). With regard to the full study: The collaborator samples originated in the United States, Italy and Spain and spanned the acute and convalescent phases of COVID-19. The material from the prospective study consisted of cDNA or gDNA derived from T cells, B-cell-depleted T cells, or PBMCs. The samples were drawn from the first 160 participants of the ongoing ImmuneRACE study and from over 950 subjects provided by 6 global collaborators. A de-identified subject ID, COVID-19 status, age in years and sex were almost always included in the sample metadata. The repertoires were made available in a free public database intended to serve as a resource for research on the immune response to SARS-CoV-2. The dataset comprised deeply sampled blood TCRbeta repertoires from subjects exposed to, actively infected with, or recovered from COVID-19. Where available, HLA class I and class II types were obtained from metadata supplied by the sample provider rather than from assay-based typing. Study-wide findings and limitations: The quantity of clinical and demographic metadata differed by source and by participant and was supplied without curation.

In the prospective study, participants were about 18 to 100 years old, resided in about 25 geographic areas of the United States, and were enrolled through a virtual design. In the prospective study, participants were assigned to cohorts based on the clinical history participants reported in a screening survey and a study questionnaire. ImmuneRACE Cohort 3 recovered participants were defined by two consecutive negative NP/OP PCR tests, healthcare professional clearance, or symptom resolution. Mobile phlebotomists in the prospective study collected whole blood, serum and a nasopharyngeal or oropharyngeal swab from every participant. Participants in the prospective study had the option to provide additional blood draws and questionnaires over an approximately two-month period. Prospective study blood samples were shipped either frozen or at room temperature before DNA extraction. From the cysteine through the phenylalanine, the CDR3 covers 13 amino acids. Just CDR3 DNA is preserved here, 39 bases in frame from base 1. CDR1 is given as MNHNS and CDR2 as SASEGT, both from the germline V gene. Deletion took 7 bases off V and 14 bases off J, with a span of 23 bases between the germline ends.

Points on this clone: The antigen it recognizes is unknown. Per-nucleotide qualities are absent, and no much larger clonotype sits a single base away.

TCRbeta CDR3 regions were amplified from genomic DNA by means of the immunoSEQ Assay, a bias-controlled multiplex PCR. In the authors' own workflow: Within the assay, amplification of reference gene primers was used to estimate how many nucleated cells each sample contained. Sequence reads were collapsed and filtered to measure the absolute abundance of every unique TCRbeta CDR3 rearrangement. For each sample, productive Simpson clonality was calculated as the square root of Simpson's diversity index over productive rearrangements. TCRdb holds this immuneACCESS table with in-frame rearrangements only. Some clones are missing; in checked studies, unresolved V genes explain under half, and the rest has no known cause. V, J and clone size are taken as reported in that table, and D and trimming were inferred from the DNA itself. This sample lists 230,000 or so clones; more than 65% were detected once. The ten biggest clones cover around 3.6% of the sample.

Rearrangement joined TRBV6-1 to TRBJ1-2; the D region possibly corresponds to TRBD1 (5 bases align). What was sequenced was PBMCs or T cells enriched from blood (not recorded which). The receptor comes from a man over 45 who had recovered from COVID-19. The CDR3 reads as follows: CASTPAGRYASTF. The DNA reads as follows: TGTGCCAGCACCCCTGCGGGACGGTATGCGTCTACCTTC.